This T cell receptor beta chain was identified during a study of T cell responses to AZD1222 COVID-19 vaccine. Broader study findings: The study identified only six AZD1222 recipients as seropositive at baseline. Elevations in Spike-specific TCR breadth and depth followed administration of two AZD1222 doses. Dominant at 160-218 and 743-854, vaccine-associated CD4 TCRs also spanned spike.

About this clone itself: Its target is not known.

The protocol was immunoSEQ multiplex PCR, while the TCRdb copy is restricted to in-frame clones and leaves out a portion. The table lists 100,000 or so clones, 70% to 90% of them singletons. The CDR3 has 14 residues. The V and J ends lost 3 bases and 5 bases respectively, with 14 bases between them. Germline V gene data show CDR1 as SGDLS and CDR2 as YYNGEE. The sequence was collected from an adult in good health. Sequencing was performed on peripheral blood, taken on day 0 of MenACWY control vaccination. The V call is TRBV9, the J call TRBJ1-1; a weak D match, TRBD1 (5 bases). The CDR3, as DNA: TGTGCCAGCAGCGAGGTCGTTTGGGGGACTGAAGCTTTCTTT. This encodes CASSEVVWGTEAFF. Full variable domain (rest looked up from reference TRBV9 and TRBJ1-1): DSGVTQTPKHLITATGQRVTLRCSPRSGDLSVYWYQQSLDQGLQFLIQYYNGEERAKGNILERFSAQQFPDLHSELNLSSLELGDSALYFCASSEVVWGTEAFFGQGTRLTVV.